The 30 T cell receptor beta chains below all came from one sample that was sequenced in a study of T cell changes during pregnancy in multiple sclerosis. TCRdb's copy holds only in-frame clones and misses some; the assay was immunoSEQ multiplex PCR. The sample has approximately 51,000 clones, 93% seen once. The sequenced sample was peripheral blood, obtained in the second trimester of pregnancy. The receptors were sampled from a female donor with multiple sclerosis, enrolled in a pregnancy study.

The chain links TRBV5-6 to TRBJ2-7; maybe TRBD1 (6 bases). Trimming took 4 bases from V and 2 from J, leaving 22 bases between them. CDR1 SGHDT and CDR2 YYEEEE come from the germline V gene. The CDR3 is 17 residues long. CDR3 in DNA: TGTGCCAGCAGCCCCGCCGGCCTCCGGGACACGACCTACGAGCAGTACTTC. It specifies CASSPAGLRDTTYEQYF.

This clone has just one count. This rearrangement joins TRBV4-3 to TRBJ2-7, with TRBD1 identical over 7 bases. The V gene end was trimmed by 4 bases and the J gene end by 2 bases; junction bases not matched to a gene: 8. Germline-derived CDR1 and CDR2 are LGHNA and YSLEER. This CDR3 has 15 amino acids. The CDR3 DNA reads TGCGCCAGCAGCCTCACAAGGACAGGCCCCTACGAGCAGTACTTC. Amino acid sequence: CASSLTRTGPYEQYF.

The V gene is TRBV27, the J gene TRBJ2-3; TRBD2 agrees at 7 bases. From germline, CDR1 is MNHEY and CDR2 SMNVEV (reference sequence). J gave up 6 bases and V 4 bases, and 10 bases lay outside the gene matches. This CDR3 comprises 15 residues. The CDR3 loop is CASSYSPGAGDTQYF. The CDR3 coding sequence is TGTGCCAGCAGTTATTCCCCGGGAGCGGGGGATACGCAGTATTTT.

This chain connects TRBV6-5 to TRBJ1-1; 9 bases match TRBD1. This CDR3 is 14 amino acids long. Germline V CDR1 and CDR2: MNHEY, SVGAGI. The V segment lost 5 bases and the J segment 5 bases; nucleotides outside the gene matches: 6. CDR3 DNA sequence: TGTGCCAGCAGTATAACAGGGGGCGCGACTGAAGCTTTCTTT. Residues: CASSITGGATEAFF.

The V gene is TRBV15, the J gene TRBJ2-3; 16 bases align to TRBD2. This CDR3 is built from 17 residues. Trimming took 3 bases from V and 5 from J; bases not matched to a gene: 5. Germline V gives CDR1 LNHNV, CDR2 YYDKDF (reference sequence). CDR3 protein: CATSRGLAGGRVDTQYF. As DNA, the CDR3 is TGTGCCACCAGCAGGGGACTAGCGGGAGGGCGGGTAGATACGCAGTATTTT.

DNA of the CDR3: TGTGCCAGCAGTCCTCGGGACAGGGAGAACACTGAAGCTTTCTTT. Encoded protein: CASSPRDRENTEAFF. The chain joins TRBV27 to TRBJ1-1; 9 bases line up with TRBD1. V lost 5 bases and J lost 1; bases outside the gene matches: 5. Per germline, CDR1 MNHEY and CDR2 SMNVEV (reference sequence). This CDR3 is built from 15 residues.

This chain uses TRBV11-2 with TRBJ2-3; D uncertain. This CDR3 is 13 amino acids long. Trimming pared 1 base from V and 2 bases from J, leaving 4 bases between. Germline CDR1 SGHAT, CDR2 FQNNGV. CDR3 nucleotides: TGTGCCAGCAGCTTAGGTCACACAGATACGCAGTATTTT. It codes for CASSLGHTDTQYF.

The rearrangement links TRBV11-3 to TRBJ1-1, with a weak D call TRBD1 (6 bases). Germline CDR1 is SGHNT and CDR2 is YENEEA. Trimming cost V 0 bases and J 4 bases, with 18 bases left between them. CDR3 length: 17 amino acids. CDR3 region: CASSLEGAFAVSTEAFF. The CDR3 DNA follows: TGTGCCAGCAGCTTAGAGGGGGCCTTTGCGGTATCCACTGAAGCTTTCTTT. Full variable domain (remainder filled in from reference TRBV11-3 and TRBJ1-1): EAGVVQSPRYKIIEKKQPVAFWCNPISGHNTLYWYLQNLGQGPELLIRYENEEAVDDSQLPKDRFSAERLKGVDSTLKIQPAELGDSAVYLCASSLEGAFAVSTEAFFGQGTRLTVV.

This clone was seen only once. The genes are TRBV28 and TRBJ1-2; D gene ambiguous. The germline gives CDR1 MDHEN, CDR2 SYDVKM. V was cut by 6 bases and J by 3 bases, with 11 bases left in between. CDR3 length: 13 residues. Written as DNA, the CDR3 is TGTGCCAGCAGATCCTCCCTAGACTATGGCTACACCTTC. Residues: CASRSSLDYGYTF.

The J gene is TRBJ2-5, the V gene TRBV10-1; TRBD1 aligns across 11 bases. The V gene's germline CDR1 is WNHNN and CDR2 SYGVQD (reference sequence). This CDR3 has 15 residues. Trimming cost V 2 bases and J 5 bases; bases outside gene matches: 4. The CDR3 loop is CASSEGQGATETQYF. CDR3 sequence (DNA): TGCGCCAGCAGTGAGGGACAGGGGGCAACGGAGACCCAGTACTTC.

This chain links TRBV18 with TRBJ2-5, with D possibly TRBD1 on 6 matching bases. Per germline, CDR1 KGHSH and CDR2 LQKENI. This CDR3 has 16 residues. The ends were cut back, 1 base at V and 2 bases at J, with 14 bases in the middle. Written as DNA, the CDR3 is TGTGCCAGCTCACCACTGGTATGGCAGGGGCAAGAGACCCAGTACTTC. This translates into CASSPLVWQGQETQYF.

The CDR3 sequence is CASSQDPPGSYEQYF. CDR3 nucleotide sequence: TGTGCCAGCAGCCAAGATCCCCCGGGCTCCTACGAGCAGTACTTC. V is TRBV4-2 and J is TRBJ2-7; D gene unclear. The CDR3 length is 15 residues. Trimming shortened V by 0 bases and J by 0 bases, and 9 bases separated the two germline ends. Looked up from germline, CDR1 is LGHNA and CDR2 is YNFKEQ.

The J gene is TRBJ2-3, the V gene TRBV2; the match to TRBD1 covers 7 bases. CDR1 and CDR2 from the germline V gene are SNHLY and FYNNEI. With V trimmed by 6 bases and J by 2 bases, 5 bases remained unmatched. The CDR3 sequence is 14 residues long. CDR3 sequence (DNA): TGTGCCAGCAGGGACAGGATCTTCACAGATACGCAGTATTTT. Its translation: CASRDRIFTDTQYF.

DNA for the CDR3: TGTGCCAGCAGCGTATATGAGGGATCCTACGAGCAGTACTTC. This sequence encodes CASSVYEGSYEQYF. The chain recombines TRBV9 with TRBJ2-7; weak D call: TRBD2 (5 bases). Trimming pared 1 base from V and 1 base from J, leaving 9 bases between. Germline V gene data show CDR1 as SGDLS and CDR2 as YYNGEE. This CDR3 is built from 14 residues.

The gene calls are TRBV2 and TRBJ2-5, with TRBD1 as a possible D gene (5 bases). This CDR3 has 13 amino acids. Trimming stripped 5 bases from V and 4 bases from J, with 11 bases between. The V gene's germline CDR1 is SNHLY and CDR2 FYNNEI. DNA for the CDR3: TGTGCCAGCAGTCAGGACATCTTAGAGACCCAGTACTTC. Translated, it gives CASSQDILETQYF. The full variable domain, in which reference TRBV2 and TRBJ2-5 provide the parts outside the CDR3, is EPEVTQTPSHQVTQMGQEVILRCVPISNHLYFYWYRQILGQKVEFLVSFYNNEISEKSEIFDDQFSVERPDGSNFTLKIRSTKLEDSAMYFCASSQDILETQYFGPGTRLLVL.

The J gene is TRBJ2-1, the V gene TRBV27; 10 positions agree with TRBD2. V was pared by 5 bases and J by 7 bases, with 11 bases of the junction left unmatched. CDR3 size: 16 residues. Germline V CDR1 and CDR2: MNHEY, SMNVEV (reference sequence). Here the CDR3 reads CASSPRLAGGINEQFF. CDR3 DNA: TGTGCCAGCAGTCCAAGACTAGCGGGCGGAATAAATGAGCAGTTCTTC.

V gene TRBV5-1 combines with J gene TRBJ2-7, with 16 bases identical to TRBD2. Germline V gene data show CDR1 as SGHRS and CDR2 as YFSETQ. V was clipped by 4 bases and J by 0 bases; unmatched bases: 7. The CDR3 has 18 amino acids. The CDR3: CASSPGLAGGPTSYEQYF. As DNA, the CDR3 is TGCGCCAGCAGCCCGGGACTAGCGGGAGGGCCGACCTCCTACGAGCAGTACTTC.

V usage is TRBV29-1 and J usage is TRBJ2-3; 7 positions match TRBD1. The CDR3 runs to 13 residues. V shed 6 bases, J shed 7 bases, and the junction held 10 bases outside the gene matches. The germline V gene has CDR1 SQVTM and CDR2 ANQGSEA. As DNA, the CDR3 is TGCAGCGTCCCCGAGGGACAGAAATATACGCAGTATTTT. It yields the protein CSVPEGQKYTQYF.

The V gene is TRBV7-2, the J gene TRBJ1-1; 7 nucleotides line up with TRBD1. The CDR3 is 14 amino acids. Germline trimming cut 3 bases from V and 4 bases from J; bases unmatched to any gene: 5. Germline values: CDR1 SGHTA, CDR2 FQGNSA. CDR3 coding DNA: TGTGCCAGCAGCTTCTCAGGGGGGCTCACTGAAGCTTTCTTT. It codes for CASSFSGGLTEAFF.

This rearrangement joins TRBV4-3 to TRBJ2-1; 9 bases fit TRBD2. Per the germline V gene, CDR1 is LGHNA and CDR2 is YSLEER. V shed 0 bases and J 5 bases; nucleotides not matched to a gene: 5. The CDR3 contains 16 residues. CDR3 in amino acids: CASSQDMPSGDNEQFF. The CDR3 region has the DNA TGCGCCAGCAGCCAAGATATGCCTAGCGGGGACAATGAGCAGTTCTTC.

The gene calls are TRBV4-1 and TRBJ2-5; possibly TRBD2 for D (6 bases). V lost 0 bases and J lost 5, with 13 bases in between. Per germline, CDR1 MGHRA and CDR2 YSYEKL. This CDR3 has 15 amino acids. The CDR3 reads CASSQDGGEFETQYF. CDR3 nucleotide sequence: TGCGCCAGCAGCCAAGACGGGGGAGAGTTCGAGACCCAGTACTTC.

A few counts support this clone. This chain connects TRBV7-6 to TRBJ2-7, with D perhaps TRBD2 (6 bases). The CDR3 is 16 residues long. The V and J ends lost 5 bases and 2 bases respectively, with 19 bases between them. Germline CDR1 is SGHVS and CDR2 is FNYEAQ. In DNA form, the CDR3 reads TGTGCCAGCAGCCCCGGGGAGAGTAGCGGAACCTACGAGCAGTACTTC. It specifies CASSPGESSGTYEQYF. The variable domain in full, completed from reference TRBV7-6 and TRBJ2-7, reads GAGVSQSPRYKVTKRGQDVALRCDPISGHVSLYWYRQALGQGPEFLTYFNYEAQQDKSGLPNDRFSAERPEGSISTLTIQRTEQRDSAMYRCASSPGESSGTYEQYFGPGTRLTVT.

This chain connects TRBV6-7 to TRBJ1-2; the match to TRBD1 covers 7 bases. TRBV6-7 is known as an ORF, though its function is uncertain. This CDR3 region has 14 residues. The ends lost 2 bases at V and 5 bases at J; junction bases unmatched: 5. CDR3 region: CASSYPSGQYGYTF. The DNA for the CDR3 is TGTGCCAGCAGTTACCCCTCGGGACAGTATGGCTACACCTTC.

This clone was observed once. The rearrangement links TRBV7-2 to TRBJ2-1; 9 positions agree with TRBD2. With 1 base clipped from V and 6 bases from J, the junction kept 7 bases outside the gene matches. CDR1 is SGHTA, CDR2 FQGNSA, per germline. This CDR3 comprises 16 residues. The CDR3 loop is CASSLVAGGLGNEQFF. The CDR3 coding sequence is TGTGCCAGCAGCTTAGTGGCGGGAGGGCTCGGCAATGAGCAGTTCTTC.

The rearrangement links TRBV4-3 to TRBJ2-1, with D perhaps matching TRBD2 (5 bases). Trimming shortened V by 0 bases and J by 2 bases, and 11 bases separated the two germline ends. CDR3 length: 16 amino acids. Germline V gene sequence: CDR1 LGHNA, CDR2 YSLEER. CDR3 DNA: TGCGCCAGCAGCCAAGATTTGGGAGAAACCTACAATGAGCAGTTCTTC. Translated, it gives CASSQDLGETYNEQFF.

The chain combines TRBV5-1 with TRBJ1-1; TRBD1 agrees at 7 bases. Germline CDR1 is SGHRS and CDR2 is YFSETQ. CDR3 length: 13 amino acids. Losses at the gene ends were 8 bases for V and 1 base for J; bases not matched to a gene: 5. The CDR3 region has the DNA TGCGCCAGGCGGACAGGAGGGAACACTGAAGCTTTCTTT. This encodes CARRTGGNTEAFF.

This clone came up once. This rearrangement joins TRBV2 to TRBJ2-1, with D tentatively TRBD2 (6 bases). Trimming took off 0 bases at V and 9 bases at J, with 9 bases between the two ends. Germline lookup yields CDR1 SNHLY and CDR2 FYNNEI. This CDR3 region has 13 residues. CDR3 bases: TGTGCCAGCAGTGAAGCCGGGGGATCTGAGCAGTTCTTC. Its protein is CASSEAGGSEQFF. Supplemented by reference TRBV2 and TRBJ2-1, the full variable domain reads EPEVTQTPSHQVTQMGQEVILRCVPISNHLYFYWYRQILGQKVEFLVSFYNNEISEKSEIFDDQFSVERPDGSNFTLKIRSTKLEDSAMYFCASSEAGGSEQFFGPGTRLTVL.

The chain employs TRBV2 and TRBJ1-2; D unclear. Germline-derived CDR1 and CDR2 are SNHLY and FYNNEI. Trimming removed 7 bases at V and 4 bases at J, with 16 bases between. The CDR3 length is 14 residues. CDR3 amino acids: CASISWTSSYGYTF. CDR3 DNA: TGTGCCAGCATCTCTTGGACTTCCAGCTATGGCTACACCTTC.

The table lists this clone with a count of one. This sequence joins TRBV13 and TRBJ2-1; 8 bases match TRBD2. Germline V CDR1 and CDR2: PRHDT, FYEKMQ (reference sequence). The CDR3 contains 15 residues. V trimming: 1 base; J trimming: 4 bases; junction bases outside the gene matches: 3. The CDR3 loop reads CASSLEAGDYNEQFF. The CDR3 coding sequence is TGTGCCAGCAGCTTAGAAGCGGGAGATTACAATGAGCAGTTCTTC.

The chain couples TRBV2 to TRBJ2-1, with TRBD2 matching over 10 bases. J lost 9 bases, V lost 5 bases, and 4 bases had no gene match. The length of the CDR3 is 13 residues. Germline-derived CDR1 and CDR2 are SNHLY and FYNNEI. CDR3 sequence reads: CASSKREGGEQFF. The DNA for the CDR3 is TGTGCCAGCAGTAAGCGGGAGGGTGGTGAGCAGTTCTTC.